Following are 11 T cell receptor beta chains from one sample sequenced in a study of cytomegalovirus exposure and HLA in healthy donors. 13 Jbeta primers and 60 Vbeta primers were used for the PCR. Only in-frame clones appear in the TCRdb table, and some are missing; sequencing was by immunoSEQ multiplex PCR. Its clone listing holds more than 75,000 clones. The sequenced sample was PBMCs. The origin of the receptors is a man aged 45 to 65 in good health and CMV-seropositive.

The chain has TRBV19 and TRBJ2-2; 12 bases fit TRBD2. CDR3 size: 15 residues. J gave up 7 bases and V 5 bases, and 5 bases lay outside the gene matches. The germline gives CDR1 LNHDA, CDR2 SQIVND (reference sequence). The CDR3 is CASSSRTSGNGELFF. CDR3 bases: TGTGCCAGTAGTTCACGGACTAGCGGGAACGGGGAGCTGTTTTTT.

Written as DNA, the CDR3 is TGTGCCAGCAGTCCACATGATAGCGGGAGGGCCCCGGGGCAGTTCTTC. Amino acids: CASSPHDSGRAPGQFF. The chain uses TRBV28 and TRBJ2-1; 11 bases match TRBD2. The CDR3 is 16 amino acids. Germline CDR1 and CDR2: MDHEN and SYDVKM. Losses at the gene ends were 5 bases for V and 12 bases for J; bases not matched to a gene: 15. Looking up the rest from reference TRBV28 and TRBJ2-1 gives the full variable domain: DVKVTQSSRYLVKRTGEKVFLECVQDMDHENMFWYRQDPGLGLRLIYFSYDVKMKEKGDIPEGYSVSREKKERFSLILESASTNQTSMYLCASSPHDSGRAPGQFFGPGTRLTVL.

The gene calls are TRBV5-4 and TRBJ2-4, with 12 bases lining up with TRBD2. The germline CDR1 and CDR2 sequences are SGHNT and YYREEE (reference sequence). The length of the CDR3 is 19 residues. With V trimmed by 0 bases and J by 0 bases, 7 bases remained unmatched. DNA of the CDR3: TGTGCCAGCAGCTTGGGAGGACTAGCGGGACCCGTAGCCAAAAACATTCAGTACTTC. Amino acid sequence: CASSLGGLAGPVAKNIQYF.

The chain has TRBV30 and TRBJ1-2, with D tentatively TRBD1 (5 bases). Germline-derived CDR1 and CDR2 are GTSNPN and SVGIG (reference sequence). The CDR3 runs 14 residues. Trimming took off 8 bases at V and 2 bases at J, with 18 bases between the two ends. The CDR3 is CAGTRAMINYGYTF. The CDR3 bases are TGTGCCGGAACCAGGGCCATGATAAACTATGGCTACACCTTC.

The rearrangement joins TRBV18 to TRBJ1-1; 10 bases agree with TRBD1. There are 16 residues in the CDR3. Germline V gives CDR1 KGHSH, CDR2 LQKENI. The V segment lost 1 base and the J segment 2 bases; nucleotides outside the gene matches: 4. As DNA, the CDR3 is TGTGCCAGCTCACCACGAGGGACAGGGGCAAACACTGAAGCTTTCTTT. Translating gives CASSPRGTGANTEAFF.

The V and J genes are TRBV11-2 and TRBJ2-6; TRBD1 aligns across 9 bases. Germline trimming cut 5 bases from V and 2 bases from J; bases unmatched to any gene: 10. Germline CDR1 is SGHAT and CDR2 is FQNNGV. This CDR3 region has 18 residues. CDR3 amino acids: CASSLYGQGNPGANVLTF. CDR3 DNA sequence: TGTGCCAGCAGCCTCTATGGACAGGGGAATCCTGGGGCCAACGTCCTGACTTTC.

The V call is TRBV7-2, the J call TRBJ2-3; 8 bases line up with TRBD2. The germline V gene encodes CDR1 SGHTA and CDR2 FQGNSA. The V segment lost 5 bases and the J segment 6 bases; nucleotides outside the gene matches: 10. This CDR3 is built from 15 residues. CDR3 protein: CASSLTSGPSDTQYF. The CDR3 DNA follows: TGTGCCAGCAGCCTTACTAGCGGTCCTTCGGATACGCAGTATTTT.

The genes are TRBV18 and TRBJ2-7, with TRBD1 matching 7 bases. The germline gives CDR1 KGHSH, CDR2 LQKENI. The J segment lost 6 bases and the V segment lost 6 bases, leaving 8 bases of the junction unmatched. The CDR3 is made up of 13 amino acids. Here the CDR3 reads CASSLAQGVEQYV. DNA of the CDR3: TGTGCCAGCTCCCTGGCCCAGGGGGTCGAGCAGTACGTC.

The chain links TRBV2 to TRBJ2-4, with 8 bases that match TRBD1. V shed 4 bases and J 7 bases; nucleotides not matched to a gene: 6. This CDR3 has 14 residues. CDR1 and CDR2 from the germline V gene are SNHLY and FYNNEI. CDR3 sequence (DNA): TGTGCCAGCAGTGGGGTGGGGACAGGCAACATTCAGTACTTC. It encodes CASSGVGTGNIQYF.

V and J are TRBV29-1 and TRBJ2-1; 9 nucleotides align to TRBD1. V was clipped by 6 bases and J by 4 bases; unmatched bases: 10. Germline V gene data show CDR1 as SQVTM and CDR2 as ANQGSEA. The CDR3 consists of 15 residues. CDR3 DNA sequence: TGCAGCGTGGCAGCTGGGACAGGGCAATACAATGAGCAGTTCTTC. Protein product: CSVAAGTGQYNEQFF.

The rearrangement links TRBV10-3 to TRBJ2-7; tentative D call: TRBD2 (5 bases). V lost 6 bases and J 2 bases, leaving 11 bases between the germline ends. This CDR3 comprises 13 residues. CDR1 is ENHRY, CDR2 SYGVKD, per germline. CDR3 bases: TGTGCCATCAGCCAACTAGTTACCTACGAGCAGTACTTC. Translated: CAISQLVTYEQYF.